The clone carrying this T cell receptor (beta chain) was found a few times. Antigen unknown. The PCR made use of 60 Vbeta and 13 Jbeta primers. Using immunoSEQ multiplex PCR, the repertoire was profiled, and TCRdb retains in-frame clones only, with some absent. Here the sample spans 90,000 to 110,000 clones, 70% to 80% being singletons. The sample originates from a study of cytomegalovirus exposure and HLA in healthy donors. Study results and caveats: Indistinguishability led to the exclusion of some V segments, TRBV6-2 and TRBV6-3 included. Previous analysis showed most TCR beta V segments were productive about 87% or about 30% of the time.

Germline loops: CDR1 SQVTM, CDR2 ANQGSEA. The length of the CDR3 is 14 residues. Trimming removed 3 bases from V and 1 base from J, with 13 bases in between. The V and J genes are TRBV29-1 and TRBJ2-7; tentatively, D is TRBD2 (5 bases). Material for sequencing was PBMCs. The sequence came from a man between 40 and 49 years old in good health and CMV-seronegative. CDR3 protein: CSVDGRGESYEQYF. The CDR3 nucleotides read TGCAGCGTTGACGGTCGGGGAGAGTCCTACGAGCAGTACTTC.